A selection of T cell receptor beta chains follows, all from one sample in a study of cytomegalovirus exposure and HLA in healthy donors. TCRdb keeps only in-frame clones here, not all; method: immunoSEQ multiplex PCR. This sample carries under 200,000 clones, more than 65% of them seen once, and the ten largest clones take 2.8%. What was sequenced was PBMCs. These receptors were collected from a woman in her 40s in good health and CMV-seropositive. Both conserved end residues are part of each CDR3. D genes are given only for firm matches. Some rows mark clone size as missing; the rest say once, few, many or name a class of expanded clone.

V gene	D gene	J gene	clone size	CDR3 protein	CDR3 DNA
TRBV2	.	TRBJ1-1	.	CASSERSGTKNPEAFF	TGTGCCAGCAGTGAGAGATCCGGGACAAAGAACCCTGAAGCTTTCTTT
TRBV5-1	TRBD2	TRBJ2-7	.	CASSSGSSGPPTGEQYF	TGCGCCAGCAGCTCGGGCTCTAGCGGACCCCCCACTGGGGAGCAGTACTTC
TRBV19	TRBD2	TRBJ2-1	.	CASRLAGAVNNEQFF	TGTGCCAGTCGACTAGCGGGGGCCGTTAACAATGAGCAGTTCTTC
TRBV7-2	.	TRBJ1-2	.	CASSLAVLGQSYGYTF	TGTGCCAGCAGCTTAGCAGTTTTAGGACAGTCCTATGGCTACACCTTC
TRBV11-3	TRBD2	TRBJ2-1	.	CASSSEAGGYNEQFF	TGTGCCAGCAGCTCTGAGGCGGGGGGTTACAATGAGCAGTTCTTC
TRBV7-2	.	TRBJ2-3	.	CASSWDSGSTDTQYF	TGTGCCAGCAGCTGGGATAGCGGAAGCACAGATACGCAGTATTTT
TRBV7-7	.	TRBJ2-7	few	CASSDPEKGLHEQYF	TGTGCTAGCAGCGACCCGGAGAAGGGGCTCCACGAGCAGTACTTC
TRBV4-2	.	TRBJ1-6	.	CASSRQVDNSPLHF	TGTGCCAGCAGCCGACAGGTGGATAATTCACCCCTCCACTTT
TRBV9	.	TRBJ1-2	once	CASSPGSEYRPNYGYTF	TGTGCCAGCAGCCCCGGGTCGGAGTACAGGCCTAACTATGGCTACACCTTC
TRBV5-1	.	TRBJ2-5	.	CASSFGEETQYF	TGCGCCAGCAGCTTTGGGGAGGAGACCCAGTACTTC
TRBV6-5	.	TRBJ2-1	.	CASSEDSPRDEQFF	TGTGCCAGCAGTGAAGATTCCCCCCGGGATGAGCAGTTCTTC
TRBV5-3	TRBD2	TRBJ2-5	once	CARSRTSGGETQYF	TGTGCCAGAAGCCGAACTAGCGGGGGGGAGACCCAGTACTTC
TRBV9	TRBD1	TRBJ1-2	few	CASSASGQHYGYTF	TGTGCCAGCAGCGCCTCGGGACAGCACTATGGCTACACCTTC
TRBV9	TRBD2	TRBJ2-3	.	CASSGRTSGSYQDTQYF	TGTGCCAGCAGCGGGCGGACTAGCGGGAGTTATCAAGATACGCAGTATTTT
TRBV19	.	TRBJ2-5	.	CASSSTAVGTQYF	TGTGCCAGTAGTTCGACCGCGGTTGGGACCCAGTACTTC
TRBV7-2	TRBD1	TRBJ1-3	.	CASNPGTGGMNTIYF	TGTGCCAGCAACCCCGGGACAGGGGGCATGAACACCATATATTTT
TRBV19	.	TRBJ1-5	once	CASSIQGYSNRPQHF	TGTGCCAGTAGTATACAGGGGTATAGCAATCGGCCCCAGCATTTT
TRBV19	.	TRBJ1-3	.	CASGSTGAGNTIYF	TGTGCCAGTGGTTCGACAGGCGCTGGAAACACCATATATTTT
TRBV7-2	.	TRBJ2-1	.	CASSQQGNEQFF	TGTGCCAGCAGCCAACAGGGAAATGAGCAGTTCTTC
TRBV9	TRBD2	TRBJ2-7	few	CASSETGTSGSYEQYF	TGTGCCAGCAGCGAAACCGGGACTAGCGGGAGTTACGAGCAGTACTTC
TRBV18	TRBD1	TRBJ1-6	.	CASSPGQLNSPLHF	TGTGCCAGCTCTCCGGGACAGCTTAATTCACCCCTCCACTTT
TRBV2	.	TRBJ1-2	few	CASSEGSRQLYGYTF	TGTGCCAGCAGTGAAGGGTCGCGACAGTTATATGGCTACACCTTC
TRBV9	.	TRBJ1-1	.	CASSGGQPNTEAFF	TGTGCCAGCAGCGGCGGACAGCCTAACACTGAAGCTTTCTTT
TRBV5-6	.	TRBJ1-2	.	CASSLANPGVYGYTF	TGTGCCAGCAGCTTGGCCAACCCAGGGGTCTATGGCTACACCTTC
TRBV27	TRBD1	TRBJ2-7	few	CASSPAGTGSYVQYF	TGTGCCAGCAGTCCCGCCGGGACAGGGTCCTACGTGCAGTACTTC
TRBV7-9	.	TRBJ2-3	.	CASSLGSGGTDTQYF	TGTGCCAGCAGCTTAGGTAGCGGCGGCACAGATACGCAGTATTTT
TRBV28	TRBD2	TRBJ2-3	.	CASSTGTRGDTQYF	TGTGCCAGCAGTACCGGGACTAGGGGGGATACGCAGTATTTT
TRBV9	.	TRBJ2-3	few	CASSSGGTYTDTQYF	TGTGCCAGCAGCTCAGGGGGGACCTACACAGATACGCAGTATTTT
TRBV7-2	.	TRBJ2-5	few	CASSLGDYGGTQYF	TGTGCCAGCAGCTTAGGGGACTATGGGGGCACCCAGTACTTC
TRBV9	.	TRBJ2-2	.	CASSVVVGANTGELFF	TGTGCCAGCAGCGTAGTTGTGGGCGCGAACACCGGGGAGCTGTTTTTT
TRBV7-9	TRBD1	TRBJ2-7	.	CASSSRDRSPSYEQYF	TGTGCCAGCAGCTCGAGGGACAGGAGTCCTTCCTACGAGCAGTACTTC
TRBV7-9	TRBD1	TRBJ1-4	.	CASSHPDRGGGGREKLFF	TGTGCCAGCAGCCACCCCGACAGGGGAGGAGGAGGGAGGGAAAAACTGTTTTTT
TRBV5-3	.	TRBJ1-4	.	CARSLAGKLFF	TGTGCCAGAAGCTTGGCAGGGAAACTGTTTTTT
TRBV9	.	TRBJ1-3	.	CASAREGVTGNTIYF	TGTGCCAGCGCCCGCGAGGGGGTTACTGGAAACACCATATATTTT
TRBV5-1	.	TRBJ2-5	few	CASSFSRETQYF	TGCGCCAGCAGCTTCTCCCGAGAGACCCAGTACTTC
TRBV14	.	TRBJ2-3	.	CASSQGPDRRRTDTQYF	TGTGCCAGCAGCCAAGGGCCCGACAGGCGACGCACAGATACGCAGTATTTT
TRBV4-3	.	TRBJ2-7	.	CASSPRGGAYEQYF	TGCGCCAGCAGCCCCAGAGGCGGGGCCTACGAGCAGTACTTC
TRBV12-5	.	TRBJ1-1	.	CASGEPPGSVNTEAFF	TGTGCTAGTGGTGAACCCCCCGGGAGTGTAAACACTGAAGCTTTCTTT
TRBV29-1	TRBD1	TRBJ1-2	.	CSALQGAIYGYTF	TGCAGCGCTCTACAGGGGGCGATATATGGCTACACCTTC
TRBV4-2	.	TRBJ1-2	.	CASSREGRNGYTF	TGTGCCAGCAGCCGTGAGGGCAGGAATGGCTACACCTTC
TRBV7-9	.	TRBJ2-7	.	CASSLDGVAERYEQYF	TGTGCCAGCAGCTTAGATGGGGTAGCGGAACGCTACGAGCAGTACTTC
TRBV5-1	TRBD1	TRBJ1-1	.	CASSPGQGASNTEAFF	TGCGCCAGCAGCCCGGGACAGGGGGCATCCAACACTGAAGCTTTCTTT
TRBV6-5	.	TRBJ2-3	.	CASRGSGTDTQYF	TGTGCCAGCCGGGGGAGTGGTACAGATACGCAGTATTTT
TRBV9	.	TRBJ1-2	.	CASSVVTDYGYTF	TGTGCCAGCAGCGTAGTAACGGACTATGGCTACACCTTC
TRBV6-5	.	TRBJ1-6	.	CASRAVNNSPLHF	TGTGCCAGCAGGGCGGTGAATAATTCACCCCTCCACTTT